A selection of T cell receptor beta chains follows, all from one sample in a study of tumor-infiltrating lymphocytes in primary liver carcinoma. From the multiplex PCR reads, TCRdb called clonotypes with MiXCR, one entry per CDR3 protein. The repertoire consists of some 180,000 distinct CDR3 sequences, with 85% occurring once and the leading ten covering 15% to 20%. Material: tumor tissue from primary liver carcinoma. Receptors originate from a man aged 35 to 55 with primary liver carcinoma and hepatitis B virus infection. Both conserved end residues are part of each CDR3. D genes are given only for firm matches. A clone size is listed for some rows: how often the clone was seen (once, few, many), or a class if it is expanded.

len: 14; d_gene: .; j_gene: TRBJ1-1; v_gene: TRBV19; abundance: few; CDR3aa: CASSTDHGDTEAFF; CDR3nt: TGTGCCAGTAGTACAGACCACGGTGACACTGAAGCTTTCTTT
len: 14; d_gene: .; j_gene: TRBJ2-3; v_gene: TRBV12-3/TRBV12-4; abundance: .; CDR3aa: CDSSLVGTPETQYF; CDR3nt: TGTGACAGCAGTTTGGTGGGGACTCCAGAAACGCAGTATTTT
len: 16; d_gene: TRBD1; j_gene: TRBJ2-2; v_gene: TRBV4-1; abundance: many; CDR3aa: CASSAGTGGDTGELFF; CDR3nt: TGCGCCAGCAGCGCCGGGACAGGGGGCGATACCGGGGAGCTGTTTTTT
len: 14; d_gene: TRBD1; j_gene: TRBJ2-1; v_gene: TRBV6-2/TRBV6-3; abundance: .; CDR3aa: CPSSYFTQGQIPFF; CDR3nt: TGTCCCAGCAGTTACTTTACGCAGGGACAGATCCCGTTCTTC
len: 15; d_gene: TRBD2; j_gene: TRBJ2-3; v_gene: TRBV29-1; abundance: .; CDR3aa: CSTRSRERGTGTQYF; CDR3nt: TGCAGCACTCGGTCGCGGGAGAGGGGCACAGGTACGCAGTATTTT
len: 16; d_gene: .; j_gene: TRBJ1-3; v_gene: TRBV7-9; abundance: once; CDR3aa: CASSPPSGVSGNTVYF; CDR3nt: TGTGCCAGCAGCCCACCCTCAGGGGTGAGTGGAAACACCGTATATTTT
len: 17; d_gene: .; j_gene: TRBJ1-5; v_gene: TRBV11-2; abundance: once; CDR3aa: CASSLVRVTVSNRPQHF; CDR3nt: TGTGCCAGCAGCTTAGTAAGGGTAACAGTGAGCAATCGGCCCCAGCATTTT
len: 14; d_gene: .; j_gene: TRBJ2-5; v_gene: TRBV11-2; abundance: .; CDR3aa: CASSLRSNQETQYF; CDR3nt: TGTGCCAGCAGCCTTAGGAGTAACCAAGAGACCCAGTACTTC
len: 15; d_gene: .; j_gene: TRBJ2-7; v_gene: TRBV5-5; abundance: .; CDR3aa: CASSLSGTRGNEQYF; CDR3nt: TGTGCCAGCAGCTTGTCAGGGACAAGGGGCAACGAGCAGTACTTC
len: 15; d_gene: .; j_gene: TRBJ1-4; v_gene: TRBV20-1; abundance: .; CDR3aa: CSVTLDSATNEKLFF; CDR3nt: TGCAGTGTTACCCTGGACAGCGCAACTAATGAAAAACTGTTTTTT
len: 14; d_gene: .; j_gene: TRBJ2-2; v_gene: TRBV7-9; abundance: once; CDR3aa: CASSSIGVNGELFF; CDR3nt: TGTGCTAGCAGCTCGATAGGGGTTAACGGGGAGCTGTTTTTT
len: 15; d_gene: .; j_gene: TRBJ1-1; v_gene: TRBV29-1; abundance: .; CDR3aa: CKVDGGWGMKTEAFF; CDR3nt: TGCAAGGTTGACGGGGGGTGGGGGATGAAGACTGAAGCTTTCTTT
len: 14; d_gene: .; j_gene: TRBJ2-7; v_gene: TRBV11-2; abundance: .; CDR3aa: CASSSNRNTYELYF; CDR3nt: TGTGCCAGCAGCTCTAACAGGAACACCTACGAGCTGTACTTT
len: 13; d_gene: TRBD1; j_gene: TRBJ1-2; v_gene: TRBV10-3; abundance: .; CDR3aa: CAISYRQGGGYTF; CDR3nt: TGTGCCATCAGCTATAGACAGGGTGGAGGCTACACCTTC
len: 16; d_gene: .; j_gene: TRBJ2-1; v_gene: TRBV12-3/TRBV12-4; abundance: .; CDR3aa: CARSLMAGRSYNEQFF; CDR3nt: TGTGCCCGTAGTTTAATGGCGGGAAGATCCTACAATGAGCAGTTCTTC
len: 14; d_gene: .; j_gene: TRBJ2-2; v_gene: TRBV10-1; abundance: .; CDR3aa: CASSDGTDTGELLF; CDR3nt: TGTGCCAGCTCCGACGGTACAGACACCGGGGAGCTGCTTTTT
len: 11; d_gene: .; j_gene: TRBJ2-7; v_gene: TRBV2; abundance: .; CDR3aa: CASSETLGEYF; CDR3nt: TGTGCCAGCAGTGAAACCTTGGGCGAATATTTC